This T cell receptor (beta chain) comes out of a study of cytomegalovirus exposure and HLA in healthy donors. On this clone itself: The antigen is unknown.

Study results and limitations: Many donors carried some public TCRs, although rarity characterized most TCR sequences. No immune exposure information besides CMV serostatus was available. The number of N-insertions in an Asian-associated ancestry cluster was reportedly below the approximately 700-donor mean in a later analysis.

The CDR3 loop spans 15 amino acids. In germline, CDR1 is SGHRS, CDR2 YFSETQ. V trimming: 3 bases; J trimming: 0 bases; junction bases outside the gene matches: 3. Unrecorded immune exposures were likely, despite nominal health at sampling. PCR primers comprised 60 Vbeta and 13 Jbeta primers. This table comes from immunoSEQ multiplex PCR, and its TCRdb copy is limited to in-frame clones, with some not included. The sample holds approximately 160,000 clones, 68% seen once. The chain links TRBV5-1 to TRBJ2-1; TRBD1 agrees at 7 bases. The sequence was collected from a man aged 45-60 years in good health and CMV-seronegative. The sequenced sample was PBMCs. CDR3 bases: TGCGCCAGCAGCTCGTCAGGGGGCTCCTACAATGAGCAGTTCTTC. It translates to CASSSSGGSYNEQFF.